The entry that follows covers one T cell receptor (beta chain) sequence. What antigen it recognizes has not been identified. No much larger clone exists at a distance of one base, and base qualities are not known. This sample is part of a study of T cell changes during pregnancy in multiple sclerosis (dated by TCRdb to about 2019). Background for the entire study: The study examined how the T cell repertoire changed over the course of pregnancy in women with multiple sclerosis.

Library preparation used the immunoSEQ multiplex PCR assay. TCRdb's version of the immuneACCESS table is confined to in-frame rearrangements and falls short of the full clone set. An unresolved V gene accounts for under half of the shortfall where checked; the remainder is of unknown origin. This sample holds 45,000 to 60,000 clones; over 85% were observed only once. In total, the top ten clones hold about 0.37% of the sample. The germline ends are 11 bases apart after V is trimmed by 0 bases and J by 4 bases. The CDR3 runs 14 amino acids, cysteine and phenylalanine included. Only the CDR3 DNA is retained, 42 bases long and in frame from the first base. For CDR1 and CDR2, the germline V gene (reference sequence) lists SGHNT and YYREEE.

This receptor was identified in a female donor with multiple sclerosis, enrolled in a pregnancy study. The chain is assembled from TRBV5-4 and TRBJ2-7; a tentative D match to TRBD1 spans 6 bases. Source: CD4+ T cells from peripheral blood mononuclear cells, taken before pregnancy. The DNA is TGTGCCAGCAGCTTGGAGACAGGCGCTTACGAGCAGTACTTC. Translated, it reads CASSLETGAYEQYF.